This TCR beta chain was sequenced during a study of technical replicates of blood from several donors. The CDR3 has 12 residues. In germline, CDR1 is SGHTA, CDR2 FQGNSA. Using immunoSEQ multiplex PCR, the repertoire was profiled, and TCRdb retains in-frame clones only, with some absent. The table shows tens of thousands of clones, with 95% to 96% occurring only once. About this clone: Sequence at one end of the junction differs from germline and may be a read error.

Sequencing was carried out using T cells isolated from PBMCs. This rearrangement joins TRBV7-2 to TRBJ2-1; 8 bases align to TRBD2. This clonotype was sampled from a human donor in good health. The CDR3 is CASSLGLAGPIF. Here the CDR3 DNA reads TGTGCCAGCAGCTTAGGGTTAGCGGGACCGATCTTC.